This T cell receptor (beta chain) was identified in a study of Graves' ophthalmopathy and Graves' hyperthyroidism. Using RNA transcripts, the TCR beta CDR3 regions were amplified. The first-round RT-PCR employed HTBI primers together with the Qiagen OneStep RT-PCR kit. A multiplex PCR was then performed as the second round. TCRdb processed the multiplex PCR reads anew with MiXCR; each CDR3 protein has one entry. The table shows a few hundred thousand distinct CDR3 sequences, with about 35% occurring only once. General study results and limits: Thyroid clonotypes that were expanded above 0.001 frequency mostly also appeared in blood.

There are 16 residues in the CDR3. With 5 bases clipped from V and 4 bases from J, the junction kept 7 bases outside the gene matches. The V gene's germline CDR1 is KGHDR and CDR2 SFDVKD. As regards this clonotype: Its target is unknown.

The sequencing sample was made of peripheral blood or thyroid tissue (not recorded which). The TCR originated in an adult man with Graves' hyperthyroidism. The rearrangement links TRBV24-1 to TRBJ1-5, with TRBD1 matching 10 bases. The CDR3 DNA follows: TGTGCCACCAGTGGGAGCGGGACAGGGGAAAATCAGCCCCAGCATTTT. Translation: CATSGSGTGENQPQHF.